Shown below are 27 T cell receptor beta chains from a single sample sequenced in a study of blood T cell repertoires in COVID-19. TCRdb's table, derived via immunoSEQ multiplex PCR, lists solely in-frame clones and lacks some. Counted here are more than 85,000 clones, about 76% occurring once; the ten biggest clones make up 30% to 45%. The source material was peripheral blood. The receptors here all came from a man older than 75 with acute or convalescent COVID-19.

The V call is TRBV30, the J call TRBJ1-2; D is possibly TRBD1 (5 bases). The CDR3 consists of 13 residues. V was shortened by 0 bases and J by 5 bases, with 10 bases between the two germline ends. Germline V gene data show CDR1 as GTSNPN and CDR2 as SVGIG (reference sequence). The CDR3 sequence is CAWSVGGVYGYTF. The CDR3 nucleotides are TGTGCCTGGAGTGTGGGAGGGGTGTATGGCTACACCTTC.

The rearrangement uses TRBV5-1 and TRBJ1-1; a possible D gene is TRBD1 (6 bases). Germline values: CDR1 SGHRS, CDR2 YFSETQ. CDR3 length equals 13 residues. Trimming shortened V by 3 bases and J by 3 bases, and 9 bases separated the two germline ends. CDR3 nucleotide sequence: TGCGCCAGCAGCTACTCAGGGGACACTGAAGCTTTCTTT. This gives the protein CASSYSGDTEAFF.

V is TRBV18 and J is TRBJ2-2, with D unresolved. Deletions cut 3 bases from V and 1 base from J, with 9 bases between. This CDR3 has 15 amino acids. The germline V gene encodes CDR1 KGHSH and CDR2 LQKENI. In DNA, the CDR3 is TGTGCCAGCTCACCTAATTTCAGGAACACCGGGGAGCTGTTTTTT. Amino acid sequence: CASSPNFRNTGELFF.

The chain has TRBV5-4 and TRBJ2-6; weak D call: TRBD1 (6 bases). CDR1 SGHNT and CDR2 YYREEE come from the germline V gene (reference sequence). V was trimmed by 5 bases and J by 2 bases, leaving 11 bases between them. The CDR3 is made up of 15 amino acids. CDR3 region: CASRLQGAGANVLTF. CDR3 DNA sequence: TGTGCCAGCAGATTACAGGGAGCTGGGGCCAACGTCCTGACTTTC.

J is TRBJ2-1 and V is TRBV4-1, with D tentatively TRBD2 (6 bases). V was shortened by 1 base and J by 3 bases, with 16 bases between the two germline ends. The length of the CDR3 is 17 residues. Germline CDR1 is MGHRA and CDR2 is YSYEKL. CDR3 protein: CASSQVYVPAGYNEQFF. Here the CDR3 DNA reads TGCGCCAGCAGCCAAGTCTATGTCCCAGCGGGCTACAATGAGCAGTTCTTC.

The rearrangement uses TRBV18 and TRBJ2-1; the D gene is possibly TRBD1 (6 bases). The CDR3 extends over 16 amino acids. V was cut by 0 bases and J by 3 bases, with 12 bases left in between. Germline CDR1 KGHSH, CDR2 LQKENI. CDR3 amino acids: CASSPPLGAGYNEQFF. DNA of the CDR3: TGTGCCAGCTCACCACCGTTGGGGGCAGGCTACAATGAGCAGTTCTTC.

V and J are TRBV6-2 or TRBV6-3 and TRBJ2-2; D possibly corresponds to TRBD2 (5 bases). With 2 bases removed from V and 0 bases from J, the gap between germline ends came to 13 bases. Germline loops: CDR1 MNHEY, CDR2 SVGEGT. The CDR3 contains 17 residues. This chain's CDR3 is CASSYQLGFTNTGELFF. CDR3 in DNA: TGTGCCAGCAGTTACCAACTAGGATTTACGAACACCGGGGAGCTGTTTTTT.

This chain uses TRBV19 with TRBJ1-5; a weak D match, TRBD1 (5 bases). Germline-derived CDR1 and CDR2 are LNHDA and SQIVND (reference sequence). Trimming removed 3 bases from V and 2 bases from J, with 8 bases in between. This CDR3 contains 14 residues. The CDR3 nucleotides read TGTGCCAGTAGTATGACACAGGGCAATCAGCCCCAGCATTTT. Translated, it gives CASSMTQGNQPQHF.

This clone occurred once. One end of the junction does not line up with germline, which may come from a read error. V gene TRBV18 combines with J gene TRBJ2-2; no definite D call. Germline V gene lookup returns CDR1 KGHSH and CDR2 LQKENI. This CDR3 has 15 residues. The CDR3 region is CASSPLPESPRELFF. The CDR3 DNA follows: TGTGCCAGCTCCCCACTTCCTGAGTCCCCAAGGGAGCTGTTTTTT.

The chain combines TRBV28 with TRBJ2-1; 10 bases are a match to TRBD2. The V and J ends lost 3 bases and 5 bases, in that order; junction bases with no gene match: 4. Germline CDR1 MDHEN, CDR2 SYDVKM. This CDR3 has 15 amino acids. The CDR3 sequence: CASSFSAGGNNEQFF. The CDR3 DNA is TGTGCCAGCAGTTTCTCAGCGGGAGGGAACAATGAGCAGTTCTTC.

The chain carries TRBV6-5 and TRBJ2-7; TRBD2 agrees at 16 bases. Trimming took 6 bases from V and 6 from J; bases not matched to a gene: 5. From germline, CDR1 is MNHEY and CDR2 SVGAGI. This CDR3 is built from 15 residues. The chain's CDR3 is CASSLGTSGRVEQYF. DNA of the CDR3: TGTGCCAGCAGCCTCGGGACTAGCGGGAGGGTCGAGCAGTACTTC.

This clone was seen only once. The chain links TRBV5-1 to TRBJ1-3, with no clear D. CDR1 SGHRS and CDR2 YFSETQ come from the germline V gene. CDR3 length equals 14 residues. V was shortened by 2 bases and J by 3 bases, with 9 bases between the two germline ends. Here the CDR3 reads CASSFSGDGNTIYF. The CDR3 DNA reads as TGCGCCAGCAGCTTTTCGGGAGATGGAAACACCATATATTTT.

The CDR3 reads CASTDLAGSYEQYF. The CDR3, as DNA: TGTGCCAGCACCGATCTAGCGGGGTCCTACGAGCAGTACTTC. This rearrangement joins TRBV27 to TRBJ2-7, with 9 bases matching TRBD2. Germline trimming cut 7 bases from V and 1 base from J; bases unmatched to any gene: 5. Germline loops: CDR1 MNHEY, CDR2 SMNVEV (reference sequence). This CDR3 is built from 14 residues.

The rearrangement links TRBV6-2 or TRBV6-3 to TRBJ1-2; no reliable D call. Germline CDR1 MNHEY, CDR2 SVGEGT. V lost 4 bases and J lost 7, with 10 bases in between. This CDR3 spans 12 amino acids. CDR3 sequence (DNA): TGTGCCAGCAGTTTCCGGGAGAGTGGCTACACCTTC. This gives the protein CASSFRESGYTF.

The chain couples TRBV6-5 to TRBJ2-1; 15 bases align to TRBD2. V lost 6 bases and J lost 16; bases outside the gene matches: 10. The CDR3 covers 14 residues. Germline CDR1 is MNHEY and CDR2 is SVGAGI. As DNA, the CDR3 is TGTGCCAGCAGGTTCGGACTAGCGGGAGGGCCCTATTTCTTC. It is translated as CASRFGLAGGPYFF.

This sequence joins TRBV24-1 and TRBJ2-2, with 11 bases fitting TRBD1. Germline trimming cut 4 bases from V and 4 bases from J; bases unmatched to any gene: 4. Germline lookup yields CDR1 KGHDR and CDR2 SFDVKD. The CDR3 is made up of 16 amino acids. The CDR3: CATSDWTGGSTGELFF. CDR3 DNA: TGTGCCACCAGTGACTGGACAGGGGGCAGCACCGGGGAGCTGTTTTTT.

The V call is TRBV6-6, the J call TRBJ2-5; 10 bases map to TRBD2. The CDR3 consists of 14 residues. Germline CDR1 MNHNY, CDR2 SVGAGI (reference sequence). With V trimmed by 7 bases and J by 1 base, 3 bases remained unmatched. This CDR3 is CASTLAGVQETQYF. CDR3 bases: TGTGCCAGCACCCTAGCGGGAGTCCAAGAGACCCAGTACTTC.

The chain recombines TRBV11-2 with TRBJ1-2, with D uncertain. The CDR3 has 13 amino acids. Trimming took off 0 bases at V and 7 bases at J, with 9 bases between the two ends. Germline V lookup: CDR1 SGHAT, CDR2 FQNNGV. The CDR3 region is CASSLDRGFGYTF. As DNA, the CDR3 is TGTGCCAGCAGCTTAGACAGAGGGTTTGGCTACACCTTC.

The gene calls are TRBV27 and TRBJ1-5; 7 positions match TRBD1. V lost 6 bases to trimming and J lost 5 bases; unmatched junction nucleotides: 10. This CDR3 comprises 15 residues. The germline CDR1 and CDR2 sequences are MNHEY and SMNVEV (reference sequence). This chain's CDR3 is CASSRRTGGDQPQHF. In DNA form, the CDR3 reads TGTGCCAGCAGCCGACGGACAGGAGGCGATCAGCCCCAGCATTTT.

V gene TRBV6-5 combines with J gene TRBJ2-3; TRBD1 matches at 8 bases. Germline-derived CDR1 and CDR2 are MNHEY and SVGAGI. Unmatched junction bases numbered 4, after V lost 8 bases and J lost 3 bases. The CDR3 contains 13 residues. Here the CDR3 reads CASPDRVTDTQYF. In DNA form, the CDR3 reads TGTGCCAGCCCGGACAGGGTGACAGATACGCAGTATTTT.

Here the CDR3 reads CASSRQDNNEKLFF. CDR3 nucleotide sequence: TGTGCCAGCAGTCGACAGGACAATAATGAAAAACTGTTTTTT. The chain couples TRBV28 to TRBJ1-4; D might be TRBD1 (6 bases). CDR1 MDHEN and CDR2 SYDVKM come from the germline V gene. The ends were cut back, 5 bases at V and 4 bases at J, with 11 bases in the middle. This CDR3 region has 14 residues.

The rearrangement uses TRBV30 and TRBJ1-5, with a tentative D call TRBD1 (6 bases). Germline CDR1 reads GTSNPN; CDR2 reads SVGIG (reference sequence). The CDR3 is 13 amino acids. Trimming left V 3 bases short and J 7 bases short, with 13 bases between. The CDR3 DNA reads TGTGCCTGGAGACAGGGAGGGTGGCAGCCCCAGCATTTT. Translating it yields CAWRQGGWQPQHF.

The V gene is TRBV19, the J gene TRBJ2-7; no firm D call. CDR3 length equals 13 residues. Germline values: CDR1 LNHDA, CDR2 SQIVND (reference sequence). Trimming shortened V by 1 base and J by 4 bases, and 8 bases separated the two germline ends. The CDR3 region is CASSIGLRYEQYF. The CDR3 DNA reads as TGTGCCAGTAGTATAGGCCTTCGGTACGAGCAGTACTTC.

V is TRBV7-6 and J is TRBJ2-1; possibly TRBD2 for D (7 bases). Germline-derived CDR1 and CDR2 are SGHVS and FNYEAQ. This CDR3 has 19 residues. V lost 5 bases and J lost 4, with 27 bases in between. Here the CDR3 DNA reads TGTGCCAGCAGCCACTTGGGGGCTAGCTATGCGGGAGATTACAATGAGCAGTTCTTC. This encodes CASSHLGASYAGDYNEQFF.

This chain links TRBV27 with TRBJ1-4; TRBD1 is a possible D gene (5 bases). Germline V gene data show CDR1 as MNHEY and CDR2 as SMNVEV (reference sequence). V lost 4 bases to trimming and J lost 0 bases, with 12 bases between them. The CDR3 sequence is 16 residues long. In DNA form, the CDR3 reads TGTGCCAGCAGTTCCGACAGCCGATCAACTAATGAAAAACTGTTTTTT. Protein: CASSSDSRSTNEKLFF.

CDR3 sequence reads: CASSPRLGQKNTEAFF. The CDR3, as DNA: TGTGCCAGCTCACCACGCCTGGGACAGAAGAACACTGAAGCTTTCTTT. This chain links TRBV18 with TRBJ1-1, with TRBD1 identical over 7 bases. CDR1 and CDR2 from the germline V gene are KGHSH and LQKENI. J was trimmed by 1 base and V by 1 base; bases with no gene match: 6. The CDR3 runs to 16 residues.

V and J are TRBV19 and TRBJ2-5, with 10 positions matching TRBD1. The CDR3 has 15 residues. Germline trimming cut 3 bases from V and 5 bases from J; bases unmatched to any gene: 6. Per the germline V gene, CDR1 is LNHDA and CDR2 is SQIVND (reference sequence). The CDR3 here is CASSIRQGAFETQYF. CDR3 DNA sequence: TGTGCCAGTAGTATCAGACAGGGGGCATTCGAGACCCAGTACTTC.